These T cell receptor beta chains were read from a single sample in a study of T-cell memory formation after mild COVID-19. TCRdb recomputed calls from the 5' RACE reads with MiXCR, one row per CDR3 protein. Seen here are about 110,000 distinct CDR3 sequences, 9.5% to 15% observed once, and the top ten hold around 30%. Input material: PBMCs or a T cell subset sorted from them (not recorded which). The receptor source for this set is an adult woman who had mild COVID-19 (a few samples of this study predate the infection). Cell type and time point are not known. CDR3s include the opening cysteine and the closing phenylalanine or tryptophan. Each record gives: clone size, D gene, V gene, J gene, CDR3 DNA, CDR3 protein. A D gene is named only where the DNA matches it firmly. Clone size, where shown, is once, few, many, or a class for clones that have expanded.

>.|.|TRBV27|TRBJ1-1
TGTGCCAGCAGTTTGCGACGATGGAATGAAGCTTTCTTT
CASSLRRWNEAFF
>.|.|TRBV9|TRBJ2-3
TGTGCCAGCAGCGTAGCGGCGGGGTCCACAGATACGCAGTATTTT
CASSVAAGSTDTQYF
>.|TRBD2|TRBV7-9|TRBJ2-1
TGTGCCAGCAGCCCCCCCCTGGCGGGAGGCCAATCAAATGAGCAGTTCTTC
CASSPPLAGGQSNEQFF
>.|.|TRBV20-1|TRBJ2-7
TGCAGTGCTAGAGATTATGGGTCCTCCTACGAGCAGTACTTC
CSARDYGSSYEQYF
>.|.|TRBV7-9|TRBJ2-1
TGTGCCAGCAGCTTACCTCATTATGAGGGGATGTCCTACAATGAGCAGTTCTTC
CASSLPHYEGMSYNEQFF
>.|.|TRBV7-6|TRBJ1-1
TGTGCCAGCAGCTTAGCGGGGGCAAACACTGAAGCTTTCTTT
CASSLAGANTEAFF
>.|TRBD2|TRBV5-1|TRBJ2-7
TGCGCCAGCAGACCCACAGAGCTAGCGGGAGGGGCGGTGTGGCAGTACTTC
CASRPTELAGGAVWQYF
>few|.|TRBV7-9|TRBJ2-7
TGTGCCAGCAGCCATGAGGGGGTCGGCCCCTACGAGCAGTACTTC
CASSHEGVGPYEQYF
>few|.|TRBV4-3|TRBJ1-2
TGCGCCAGCAGCCAAGTAGGGGAGGGGTATGGCTACACCTTC
CASSQVGEGYGYTF
>few|TRBD1|TRBV5-1|TRBJ2-7
TGCGCCAGCAGCTACGAGGGGGCGCTGGGTTACGAGCAGTACTTC
CASSYEGALGYEQYF
>.|.|TRBV12-3/TRBV12-4|TRBJ1-5
TGTGCCAGCAGCGAGGGCGTTTACTCCAGCAATCAGCCCCAGCATTTT
CASSEGVYSSNQPQHF
>.|TRBD1|TRBV7-6|TRBJ2-3
TGTGCCAGCAGCTTGGGACAGGGGACTTGGAGAACAGATACGCAGTATTTT
CASSLGQGTWRTDTQYF
>.|.|TRBV2|TRBJ2-6
TGTGCCAGCAGTGTTACAGGCTCTGGGGCCAACGTCCTGACTTTC
CASSVTGSGANVLTF
>few|.|TRBV5-6|TRBJ2-7
TGTGCCAGCAGCTTGAGTACCGACGAGCAGTACTTC
CASSLSTDEQYF
>.|.|TRBV7-8|TRBJ2-3
TGTGCCAGCAGCTTAGTTGGAGGGGGGTCAGATACGCAGTATTTT
CASSLVGGGSDTQYF
>.|TRBD1|TRBV7-9|TRBJ2-3
TGTGCCAGCAGCCCAATTAACTCGGCGGGACAGGGGGCCACAGATACGCAGTATTTT
CASSPINSAGQGATDTQYF
>few|.|TRBV29-1|TRBJ2-7
TGCAGCGTCCCTAGAACAGGGAGCTCCTACGAGCAGTACTTC
CSVPRTGSSYEQYF
>many|.|TRBV5-6|TRBJ2-1
TGTGCCAGCAGCTTGCGGCAGGGGATAAATGAGCAGTTCTTC
CASSLRQGINEQFF
>.|.|TRBV7-9|TRBJ1-4
TGTGCCAGCAGCTCAGGGAGCTATGAAAAACTGTTTTTT
CASSSGSYEKLFF
>few|TRBD2|TRBV29-1|TRBJ2-1
TGCAGCTCCATCCGGACTAGCGGCAACAATGAGCAGTTCTTC
CSSIRTSGNNEQFF
>few|TRBD2|TRBV7-6|TRBJ2-2
TGTGCCAGCAGCTTACTAGGACTAGCGGGAGAACGATCTTGGACCGGGGAGCTGTTTTTT
CASSLLGLAGERSWTGELFF
>few|.|TRBV6-5|TRBJ2-3
TGTGCCAGCAGTTACTCGAAAAGGGGAGCAGGCACAGATACGCAGTATTTT
CASSYSKRGAGTDTQYF
>few|TRBD1|TRBV29-1|TRBJ1-3
TGCAGCGCCGGGACAGGGGCTGGAAACACCATATATTTT
CSAGTGAGNTIYF
>few|TRBD1|TRBV6-5|TRBJ2-3
TGTGCCAGCAGCTCTCCACGCCAGGGGGCCCACACGACAGATACGCAGTATTTT
CASSSPRQGAHTTDTQYF
>few|TRBD1|TRBV7-9|TRBJ1-2
TGTGCCAGCAGCTCCATTGAGGCCCGGACAGGCTATGGCTACACCTTC
CASSSIEARTGYGYTF